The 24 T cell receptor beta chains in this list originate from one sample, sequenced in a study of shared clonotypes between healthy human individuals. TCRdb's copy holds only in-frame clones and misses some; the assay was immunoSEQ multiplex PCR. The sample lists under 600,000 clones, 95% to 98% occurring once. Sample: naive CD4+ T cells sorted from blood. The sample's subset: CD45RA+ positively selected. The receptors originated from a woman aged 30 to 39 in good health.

The CDR3 region is CASSPGKETQYF. DNA for the CDR3: TGTGCCAGCAGCCCGGGGAAAGAGACCCAGTACTTC. This chain links TRBV7-7 with TRBJ2-5, with D possibly being TRBD2 (5 bases). Trimming left V 5 bases short and J 3 bases short, with 7 bases between. CDR1 and CDR2 (germline): SSHAT, FNYEAQ (reference sequence). This CDR3 is built from 12 residues.

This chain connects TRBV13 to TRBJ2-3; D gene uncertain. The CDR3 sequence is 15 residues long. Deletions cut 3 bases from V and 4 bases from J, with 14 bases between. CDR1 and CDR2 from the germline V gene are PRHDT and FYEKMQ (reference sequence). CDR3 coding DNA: TGTGCCAGCAGCTTTGGCGGAAGGTATGCAGATACGCAGTATTTT. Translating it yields CASSFGGRYADTQYF.

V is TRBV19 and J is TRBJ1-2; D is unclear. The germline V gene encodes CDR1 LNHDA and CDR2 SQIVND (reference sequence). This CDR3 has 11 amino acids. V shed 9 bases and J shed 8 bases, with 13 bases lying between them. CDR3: CARRWGEGYTF. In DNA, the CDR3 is TGTGCCAGAAGGTGGGGTGAGGGCTACACCTTC.

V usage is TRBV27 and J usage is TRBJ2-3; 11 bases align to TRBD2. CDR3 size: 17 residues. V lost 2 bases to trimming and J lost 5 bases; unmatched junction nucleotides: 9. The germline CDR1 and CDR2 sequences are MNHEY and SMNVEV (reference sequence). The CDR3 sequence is CASSLVLAGGPGDTQYF. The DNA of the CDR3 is TGTGCCAGCAGTTTAGTCCTAGCGGGAGGTCCAGGAGATACGCAGTATTTT.

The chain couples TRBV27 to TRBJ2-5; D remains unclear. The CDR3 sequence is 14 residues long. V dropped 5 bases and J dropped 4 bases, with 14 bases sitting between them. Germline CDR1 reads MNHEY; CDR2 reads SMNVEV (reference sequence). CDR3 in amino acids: CASSLTSRGETQYF. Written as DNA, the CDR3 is TGTGCCAGCAGTCTTACGTCCAGAGGAGAGACCCAGTACTTC.

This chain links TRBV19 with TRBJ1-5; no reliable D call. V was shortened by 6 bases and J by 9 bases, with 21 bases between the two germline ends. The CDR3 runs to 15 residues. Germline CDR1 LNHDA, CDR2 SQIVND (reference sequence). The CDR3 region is CASSSDVYPKVPQHF. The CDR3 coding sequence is TGTGCCAGTAGCTCGGACGTCTATCCCAAGGTGCCCCAGCATTTT.

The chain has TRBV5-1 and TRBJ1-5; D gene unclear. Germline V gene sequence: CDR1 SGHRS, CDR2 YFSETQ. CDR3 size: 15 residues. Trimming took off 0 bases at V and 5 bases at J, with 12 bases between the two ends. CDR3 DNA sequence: TGCGCCAGCAGCTTGGATGGCCGAGTTGATCAGCCCCAGCATTTT. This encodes CASSLDGRVDQPQHF.

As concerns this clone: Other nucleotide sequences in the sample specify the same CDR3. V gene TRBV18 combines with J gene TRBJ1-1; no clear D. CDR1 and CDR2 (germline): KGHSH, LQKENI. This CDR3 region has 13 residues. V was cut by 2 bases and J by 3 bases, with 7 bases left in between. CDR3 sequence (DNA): TGTGCCAGCTCACCAGGCAGCCACACTGAAGCTTTCTTT. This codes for CASSPGSHTEAFF.

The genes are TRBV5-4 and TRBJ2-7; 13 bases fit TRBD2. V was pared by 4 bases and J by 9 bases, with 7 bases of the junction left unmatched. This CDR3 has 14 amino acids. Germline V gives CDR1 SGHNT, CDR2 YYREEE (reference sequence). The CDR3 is CASSPGLAGLGQYF. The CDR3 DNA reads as TGTGCCAGCAGCCCGGGACTAGCGGGACTCGGGCAGTACTTC.

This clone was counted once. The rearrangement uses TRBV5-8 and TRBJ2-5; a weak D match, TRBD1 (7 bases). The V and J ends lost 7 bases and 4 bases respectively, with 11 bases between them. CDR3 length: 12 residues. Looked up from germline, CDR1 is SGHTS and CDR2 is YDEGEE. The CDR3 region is CASRQGGETQYF. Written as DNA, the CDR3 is TGTGCCAGCCGTCAGGGGGGAGAGACCCAGTACTTC.

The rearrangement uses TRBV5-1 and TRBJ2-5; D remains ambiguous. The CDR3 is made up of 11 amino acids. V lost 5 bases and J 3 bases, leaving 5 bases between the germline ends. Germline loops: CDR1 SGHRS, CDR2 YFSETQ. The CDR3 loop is CASRKEETQYF. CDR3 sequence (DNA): TGCGCCAGCAGGAAAGAAGAGACCCAGTACTTC.

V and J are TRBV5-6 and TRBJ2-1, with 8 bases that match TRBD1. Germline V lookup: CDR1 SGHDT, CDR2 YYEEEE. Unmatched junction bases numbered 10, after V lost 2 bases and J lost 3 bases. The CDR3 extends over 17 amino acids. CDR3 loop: CASSFLGRDRYYNEQFF. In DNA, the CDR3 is TGTGCCAGCAGCTTCCTCGGCCGGGACAGGTACTACAATGAGCAGTTCTTC.

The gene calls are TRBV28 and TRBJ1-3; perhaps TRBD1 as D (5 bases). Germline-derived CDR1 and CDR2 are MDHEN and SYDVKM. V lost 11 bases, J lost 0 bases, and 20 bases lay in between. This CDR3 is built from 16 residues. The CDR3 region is CASGTDGDASGNTIYF. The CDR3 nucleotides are TGTGCCTCAGGGACGGACGGTGATGCCTCTGGAAACACCATATATTTT.

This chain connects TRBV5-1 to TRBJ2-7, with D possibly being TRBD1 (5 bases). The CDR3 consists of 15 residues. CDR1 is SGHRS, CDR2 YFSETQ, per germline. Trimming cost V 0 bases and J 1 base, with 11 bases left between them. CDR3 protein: CASSLGQLPSYEQYF. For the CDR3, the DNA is TGCGCCAGCAGCTTGGGACAGTTGCCTTCCTACGAGCAGTACTTC.

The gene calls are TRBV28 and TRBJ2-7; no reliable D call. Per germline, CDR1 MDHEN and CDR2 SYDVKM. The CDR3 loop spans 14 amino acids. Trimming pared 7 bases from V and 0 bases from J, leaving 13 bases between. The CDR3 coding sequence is TGTGCCAGCATCCAACCAGGTGACTCCTACGAGCAGTACTTC. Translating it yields CASIQPGDSYEQYF. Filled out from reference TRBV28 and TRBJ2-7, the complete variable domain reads DVKVTQSSRYLVKRTGEKVFLECVQDMDHENMFWYRQDPGLGLRLIYFSYDVKMKEKGDIPEGYSVSREKKERFSLILESASTNQTSMYLCASIQPGDSYEQYFGPGTRLTVT.

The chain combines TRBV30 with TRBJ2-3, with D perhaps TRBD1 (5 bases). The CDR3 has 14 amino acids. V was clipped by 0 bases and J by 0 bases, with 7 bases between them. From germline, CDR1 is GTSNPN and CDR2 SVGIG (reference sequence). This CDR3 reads CAWSVQGSTDTQYF. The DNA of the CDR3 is TGTGCCTGGAGTGTTCAGGGAAGCACAGATACGCAGTATTTT.

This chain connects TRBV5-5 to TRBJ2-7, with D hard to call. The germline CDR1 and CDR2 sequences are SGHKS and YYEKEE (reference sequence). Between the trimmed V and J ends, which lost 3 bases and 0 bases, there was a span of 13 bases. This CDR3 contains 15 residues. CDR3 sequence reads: CASSSPWSRSYEQYF. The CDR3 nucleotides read TGTGCCAGCAGCTCCCCTTGGAGCCGCTCCTACGAGCAGTACTTC.

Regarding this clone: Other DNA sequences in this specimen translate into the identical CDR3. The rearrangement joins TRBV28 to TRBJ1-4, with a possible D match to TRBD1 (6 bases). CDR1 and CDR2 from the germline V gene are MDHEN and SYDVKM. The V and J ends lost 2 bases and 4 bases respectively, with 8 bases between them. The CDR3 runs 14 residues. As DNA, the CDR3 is TGTGCCAGCAGTTTACAGGGGATTAATGAAAAACTGTTTTTT. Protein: CASSLQGINEKLFF. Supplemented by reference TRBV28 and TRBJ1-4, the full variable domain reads DVKVTQSSRYLVKRTGEKVFLECVQDMDHENMFWYRQDPGLGLRLIYFSYDVKMKEKGDIPEGYSVSREKKERFSLILESASTNQTSMYLCASSLQGINEKLFFGSGTQLSVL.

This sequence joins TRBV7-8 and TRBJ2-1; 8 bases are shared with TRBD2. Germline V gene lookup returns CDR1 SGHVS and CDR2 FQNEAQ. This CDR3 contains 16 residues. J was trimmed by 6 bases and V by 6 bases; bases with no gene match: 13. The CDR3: CASRLTKREFSNEQFF. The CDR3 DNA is TGTGCCAGCAGATTGACTAAGCGGGAGTTCAGCAATGAGCAGTTCTTC.

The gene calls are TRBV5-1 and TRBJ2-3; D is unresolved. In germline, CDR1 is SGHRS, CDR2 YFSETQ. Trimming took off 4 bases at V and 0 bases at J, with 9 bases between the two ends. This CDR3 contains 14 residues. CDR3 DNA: TGCGCCAGCAGCAAAAGTACTAGCACAGATACGCAGTATTTT. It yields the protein CASSKSTSTDTQYF.

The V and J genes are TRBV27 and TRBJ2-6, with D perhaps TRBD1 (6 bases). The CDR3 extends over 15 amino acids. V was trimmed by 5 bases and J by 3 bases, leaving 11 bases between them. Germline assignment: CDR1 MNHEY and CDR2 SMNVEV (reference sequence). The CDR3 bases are TGTGCCAGCAGTCTCAACAGGGTTGGGGCCAACGTCCTGACTTTC. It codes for CASSLNRVGANVLTF. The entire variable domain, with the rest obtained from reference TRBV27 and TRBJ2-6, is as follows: EAQVTQNPRYLITVTGKKLTVTCSQNMNHEYMSWYRQDPGLGLRQIYYSMNVEVTDKGDVPEGYKVSRKEKRNFPLILESPSPNQTSLYFCASSLNRVGANVLTFGAGSRLTVL.

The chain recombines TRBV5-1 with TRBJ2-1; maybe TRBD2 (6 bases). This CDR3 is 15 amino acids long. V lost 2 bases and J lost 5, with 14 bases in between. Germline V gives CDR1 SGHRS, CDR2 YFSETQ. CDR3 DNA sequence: TGCGCCAGCAGCTTAATCGGGACTCGCGACAATGAGCAGTTCTTC. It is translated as CASSLIGTRDNEQFF.

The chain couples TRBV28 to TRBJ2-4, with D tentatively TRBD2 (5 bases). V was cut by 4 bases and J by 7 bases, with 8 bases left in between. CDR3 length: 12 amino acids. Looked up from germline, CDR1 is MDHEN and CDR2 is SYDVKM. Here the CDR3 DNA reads TGTGCCAGCAGTTGGAGGTCGAACATTCAGTACTTC. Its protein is CASSWRSNIQYF.

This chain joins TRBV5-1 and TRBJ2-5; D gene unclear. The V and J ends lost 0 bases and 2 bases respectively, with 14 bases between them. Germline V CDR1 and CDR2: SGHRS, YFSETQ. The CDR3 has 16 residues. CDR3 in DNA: TGCGCCAGCAGCTTGGGAGGTAGCAGAATACAAGAGACCCAGTACTTC. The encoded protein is CASSLGGSRIQETQYF.